The next 30 T cell receptor beta chains were all read from a single sample in a study of T cell responses to AZD1222 COVID-19 vaccine. TCRdb keeps only in-frame clones here, not all; method: immunoSEQ multiplex PCR. The table shows 150,000 or so clones, with less than 95% occurring only once. The specimen comprised peripheral blood, sampled 28 days after the second AZD1222 dose. The receptors here all came from an adult who received the AZD1222 COVID-19 vaccine.

The chain employs TRBV19 and TRBJ1-1, with 11 bases matching TRBD1. The CDR3 is 13 amino acids. V lost 5 bases and J lost 4; bases outside the gene matches: 0. From germline, CDR1 is LNHDA and CDR2 SQIVND (reference sequence). The CDR3 region has the DNA TGTGCCAGTAGTGGGACAGGGGGCACTGAAGCTTTCTTT. It specifies CASSGTGGTEAFF.

V is TRBV10-3 and J is TRBJ2-2; possibly TRBD1 for D (5 bases). Per germline, CDR1 ENHRY and CDR2 SYGVKD. Trimming stripped 3 bases from V and 0 bases from J, with 8 bases between. The CDR3 covers 15 residues. The CDR3 DNA follows: TGTGCCATCAGTGATTTCAGGGCGAACACCGGGGAGCTGTTTTTT. It codes for CAISDFRANTGELFF.

This clone has a count of ten or more. V usage is TRBV18 and J usage is TRBJ1-5; possible D gene TRBD1, 6 bases. The CDR3 is 13 amino acids. Trimming pared 6 bases from V and 7 bases from J, leaving 13 bases between. Germline-derived CDR1 and CDR2 are KGHSH and LQKENI. CDR3 residues: CASSAGGTQPQHF. CDR3 in DNA: TGTGCCAGCTCTGCGGGAGGGACACAGCCCCAGCATTTT.

This clone came up once. V and J are TRBV14 and TRBJ1-2, with 7 bases lining up with TRBD1. The CDR3 extends over 14 amino acids. Germline V gene lookup returns CDR1 SGHDN and CDR2 FVKESK. With V trimmed by 5 bases and J by 0 bases, 3 bases remained unmatched. The CDR3 protein is CASSRDSPNYGYTF. The DNA of the CDR3 is TGTGCCAGCAGCAGGGACAGCCCTAACTATGGCTACACCTTC. The full variable domain, in which reference TRBV14 and TRBJ1-2 provide the parts outside the CDR3, is EAGVTQFPSHSVIEKGQTVTLRCDPISGHDNLYWYRRVMGKEIKFLLHFVKESKQDESGMPNNRFLAERTGGTYSTLKVQPAELEDSGVYFCASSRDSPNYGYTFGSGTRLTVV.

The chain joins TRBV28 to TRBJ1-4; a weak D match, TRBD1 (6 bases). The CDR3 totals 19 residues. Per the germline V gene, CDR1 is MDHEN and CDR2 is SYDVKM. The V gene lost 8 bases and the J gene lost 1 base, with 26 bases spanning the gap. In DNA form, the CDR3 reads TGTGCCAGCCAAGTCTGGTTAGGGAGGGGGGGAGGAACTAATGAAAAACTGTTTTTT. Its translation: CASQVWLGRGGGTNEKLFF.

This clone has just a few counts. The chain combines TRBV14 with TRBJ1-1, with D possibly being TRBD1 (6 bases). The V end lost 1 base, the J end lost 4 bases, and 16 bases lay between the germline ends. The CDR3 length is 16 residues. The germline gives CDR1 SGHDN, CDR2 FVKESK. CDR3 nucleotides: TGTGCCAGCAGCCAAGGGGGTCATAGGGGGACCACTGAAGCTTTCTTT. Translated: CASSQGGHRGTTEAFF. The variable domain in full, with the rest retrieved from reference TRBV14 and TRBJ1-1, is EAGVTQFPSHSVIEKGQTVTLRCDPISGHDNLYWYRRVMGKEIKFLLHFVKESKQDESGMPNNRFLAERTGGTYSTLKVQPAELEDSGVYFCASSQGGHRGTTEAFFGQGTRLTVV.

The chain carries TRBV27 and TRBJ2-7; D is ambiguous. CDR3 length: 14 residues. Trimming took 4 bases from V and 0 from J, leaving 10 bases between them. Germline CDR1 reads MNHEY; CDR2 reads SMNVEV (reference sequence). The CDR3 bases are TGTGCCAGCAGTTCGTTAGTCAGCTCCTACGAGCAGTACTTC. Protein: CASSSLVSSYEQYF.

The chain uses TRBV7-9 and TRBJ1-5, with D possibly matching TRBD1 (5 bases). CDR1 and CDR2 from the germline V gene are SEHNR and FQNEAQ (reference sequence). The CDR3 is 14 residues long. V was clipped by 5 bases and J by 3 bases, with 11 bases between them. This chain's CDR3 is CASSQGLNNQPQHF. The CDR3 DNA sequence: TGTGCCAGCAGCCAGGGACTCAACAATCAGCCCCAGCATTTT. Filled out from reference TRBV7-9 and TRBJ1-5, the complete variable domain reads DTGVSQNPRHKITKRGQNVTFRCDPISEHNRLYWYRQTLGQGPEFLTYFQNEAQLEKSRLLSDRFSAERPKGSFSTLEIQRTEQGDSAMYLCASSQGLNNQPQHFGDGTRLSIL.

V is TRBV29-1 and J is TRBJ2-7; perhaps D is TRBD1 or TRBD2 (5 bases each). The CDR3 runs to 12 residues. Trimming left V 4 bases short and J 6 bases short, with 13 bases between. Germline CDR1 and CDR2: SQVTM and ANQGSEA. CDR3 residues: CSVGDGGREQYF. CDR3 nucleotide sequence: TGCAGCGTTGGGGACGGAGGACGCGAGCAGTACTTC.

The V call is TRBV2, the J call TRBJ1-5; D call uncertain. The CDR3 spans 12 residues. Germline CDR1 SNHLY, CDR2 FYNNEI. Trimming took 3 bases from V and 10 from J, leaving 10 bases between them. The CDR3 loop reads CASSDPYGPQHF. For the CDR3, the DNA is TGTGCCAGCAGTGACCCTTACGGACCCCAGCATTTT.

The V and J genes are TRBV27 and TRBJ2-1, with D perhaps matching TRBD1 (5 bases). This CDR3 contains 15 residues. Germline V gene sequence: CDR1 MNHEY, CDR2 SMNVEV (reference sequence). Trimming took off 4 bases at V and 9 bases at J, with 19 bases between the two ends. DNA of the CDR3: TGTGCCAGCAGTTCAGACAGCGCAAAGGGGCTTGAGCAGTTCTTC. It encodes CASSSDSAKGLEQFF.

The rearrangement joins TRBV6-6 to TRBJ1-5; 7 bases line up with TRBD1. With V trimmed by 3 bases and J by 1 base, 6 bases remained unmatched. Germline CDR1 reads MNHNY; CDR2 reads SVGAGI (reference sequence). This CDR3 spans 16 amino acids. The DNA of the CDR3 is TGTGCCAGCAGTTATCGAGAGGGGGCAAGCAATCAGCCCCAGCATTTT. This translates into CASSYREGASNQPQHF.

The rearrangement joins TRBV19 to TRBJ1-5, with TRBD1 matching over 8 bases. J was trimmed by 6 bases and V by 4 bases; bases with no gene match: 2. Per the germline V gene, CDR1 is LNHDA and CDR2 is SQIVND (reference sequence). The CDR3 spans 13 residues. CDR3 sequence: CASSTQGAQPQHF. CDR3 nucleotides: TGTGCCAGTAGTACGCAGGGGGCTCAGCCCCAGCATTTT.

The rearrangement joins TRBV28 to TRBJ1-1; 7 bases match TRBD1. The V gene end was trimmed by 3 bases and the J gene end by 5 bases; junction bases not matched to a gene: 9. The CDR3 runs 15 residues. Germline V gives CDR1 MDHEN, CDR2 SYDVKM. CDR3 nucleotides: TGTGCCAGCAGTTTGGGGAAAACAGGGGTGACTGAAGCTTTCTTT. It specifies CASSLGKTGVTEAFF.

The rearrangement joins TRBV7-9 to TRBJ2-7; 8 nucleotides agree with TRBD1. The CDR3 has 17 residues. The ends lost 5 bases at V and 3 bases at J; junction bases unmatched: 15. Germline V gene sequence: CDR1 SEHNR, CDR2 FQNEAQ (reference sequence). The CDR3 nucleotides are TGTGCCAGCAGCAAAGTCCTGCCTCGGGACAGGCACTACGAGCAGTACTTC. It is translated as CASSKVLPRDRHYEQYF.

CDR3 bases: TGTGCCAGTAGTCCGGGTGCGGGTCAGCCCCAGCATTTT. Translation gives CASSPGAGQPQHF. The chain couples TRBV19 to TRBJ1-5; D is uncertain. V was trimmed by 5 bases and J by 6 bases, leaving 11 bases between them. CDR1 is LNHDA, CDR2 SQIVND, per germline (reference sequence). CDR3 length: 13 residues.

J is TRBJ2-3 and V is TRBV29-1, with D perhaps given as TRBD1 or TRBD2 (5 bases each). Trimming left V 5 bases short and J 3 bases short, with 12 bases between. The CDR3 has 13 amino acids. CDR1 and CDR2 (germline): SQVTM, ANQGSEA. The CDR3 region is CSVRPGRTDTQYF. CDR3 bases: TGCAGCGTTCGGCCGGGACGGACAGATACGCAGTATTTT.

The rearrangement joins TRBV5-1 to TRBJ2-3, with D unclear. CDR3 length: 16 amino acids. Germline values: CDR1 SGHRS, CDR2 YFSETQ. Trimming took 3 bases from V and 0 from J, leaving 14 bases between them. DNA of the CDR3: TGCGCCAGCAGCTCCAGGCGCGAGACTAGCACAGATACGCAGTATTTT. This sequence encodes CASSSRRETSTDTQYF.

To note about this clone: The identical CDR3 is also encoded by other nucleotide sequences in the sample. The chain has TRBV2 and TRBJ2-2; D ambiguous. Trimming took 1 base from V and 0 from J, leaving 3 bases between them. This CDR3 has 14 amino acids. The V gene's germline CDR1 is SNHLY and CDR2 FYNNEI. The CDR3 bases are TGTGCCAGCAGTGAAGGACCGAACACCGGGGAGCTGTTTTTT. Amino acids: CASSEGPNTGELFF.

The CDR3 reads CATGGQGLTNEQFF. The CDR3, as DNA: TGTGCCACCGGGGGACAGGGGCTCACCAATGAGCAGTTCTTC. The chain is built from TRBV24-1 and TRBJ2-1, with 10 nucleotides matching TRBD1. CDR3 size: 14 residues. Germline CDR1 and CDR2: KGHDR and SFDVKD. Trimming removed 9 bases from V and 6 bases from J; junction bases left unmatched: 7.

Concerning this clone itself: Germline is not matched at one junction end, which may reflect a read error. V is TRBV7-9 and J is TRBJ1-2; 8 positions agree with TRBD1. Germline V gene data show CDR1 as SEHNR and CDR2 as FQNEAQ (reference sequence). The CDR3 is 18 residues long. The chain's CDR3 is CASSLVRGTGLTKYGYTF. The CDR3 coding sequence is TGTGCCAGCAGCTTAGTCCGCGGGACAGGCTTGACTAAGTATGGCTACACCTTC.

The sample holds a few counts of this clone. The chain couples TRBV3-1 (or the pseudogene TRBV3-2) to TRBJ1-2; unclear D gene. V was shortened by 1 base and J by 8 bases, with 11 bases between the two germline ends. Germline CDR1 reads LGHDT; CDR2 reads YNNKEL (reference sequence). The CDR3 totals 13 residues. CDR3 amino acids: CASSQGLGRGYTF. CDR3 coding DNA: TGTGCCAGCAGCCAAGGGCTAGGGAGAGGCTACACCTTC.

A few counts support this clone. This rearrangement joins TRBV14 to TRBJ2-1, with 8 bases fitting TRBD1. The V and J ends lost 3 bases and 10 bases, in that order; junction bases with no gene match: 14. There are 16 residues in the CDR3. CDR1 is SGHDN, CDR2 FVKESK, per germline. DNA for the CDR3: TGTGCCAGCAGCCATTTCCTACCGGGACAGGAATCGGAGCAGTTCTTC. Translation gives CASSHFLPGQESEQFF.

The chain has TRBV28 and TRBJ2-1, with TRBD2 as a possible D gene (5 bases). Germline V lookup: CDR1 MDHEN, CDR2 SYDVKM. This CDR3 spans 13 amino acids. The V end lost 7 bases, the J end lost 9 bases, and 16 bases lay between the germline ends. The CDR3 DNA is TGTGCCAGCATTACTCCGGGGAACTTTGAGCAGTTCTTC. It specifies CASITPGNFEQFF. Full variable domain (outside the CDR3, taken from reference TRBV28 and TRBJ2-1): DVKVTQSSRYLVKRTGEKVFLECVQDMDHENMFWYRQDPGLGLRLIYFSYDVKMKEKGDIPEGYSVSREKKERFSLILESASTNQTSMYLCASITPGNFEQFFGPGTRLTVL.

The J gene is TRBJ1-6, the V gene TRBV7-2, with D tentatively TRBD1 (5 bases). V lost 2 bases and J lost 10, with 15 bases in between. Germline CDR1 reads SGHTA; CDR2 reads FQGNSA. The CDR3 runs 15 residues. CDR3 sequence reads: CASSLFSQGLSPLHF. CDR3 bases: TGTGCCAGCAGCTTATTCTCCCAGGGCTTGTCACCCCTCCACTTT.

This clone was seen once. The rearrangement links TRBV28 to TRBJ1-4; 8 bases map to TRBD1. This CDR3 is built from 14 residues. Germline-derived CDR1 and CDR2 are MDHEN and SYDVKM. V lost 6 bases to trimming and J lost 6 bases; unmatched junction nucleotides: 6. CDR3 sequence reads: CASSPGGADEKLFF. The CDR3 region has the DNA TGTGCCAGCAGCCCAGGGGGCGCGGATGAAAAACTGTTTTTT.

The chain joins TRBV19 to TRBJ1-4; TRBD1 matches 8 bases. CDR1 and CDR2 from the germline V gene are LNHDA and SQIVND (reference sequence). V trimming: 3 bases; J trimming: 4 bases; junction bases outside the gene matches: 4. CDR3 length: 15 amino acids. The CDR3 DNA sequence: TGTGCCAGTAGTATTCCGGGACAGGATAATGAAAAACTGTTTTTT. Translating gives CASSIPGQDNEKLFF. The whole variable domain, remainder taken from reference TRBV19 and TRBJ1-4, is DGGITQSPKYLFRKEGQNVTLSCEQNLNHDAMYWYRQDPGQGLRLIYYSQIVNDFQKGDIAEGYSVSREKKESFPLTVTSAQKNPTAFYLCASSIPGQDNEKLFFGSGTQLSVL.

This sequence joins TRBV5-1 and TRBJ2-1; 8 bases line up with TRBD1. Germline trimming cut 0 bases from V and 4 bases from J; bases unmatched to any gene: 6. CDR1 is SGHRS and CDR2 is YFSETQ in the germline V gene. The CDR3 contains 16 residues. As DNA, the CDR3 is TGCGCCAGCAGCTTGGGTGACAGGGGAAAGTACAATGAGCAGTTCTTC. Amino acid sequence: CASSLGDRGKYNEQFF.

This chain uses TRBV18 with TRBJ1-5, with 10 bases that match TRBD1. J lost 6 bases, V lost 5 bases, and 7 bases had no gene match. The CDR3 spans 15 residues. The germline CDR1 and CDR2 sequences are KGHSH and LQKENI. The CDR3 loop is CASSSGQGLVQPQHF. DNA of the CDR3: TGTGCCAGCTCATCGGGACAGGGGCTGGTTCAGCCCCAGCATTTT.

The chain couples TRBV19 to TRBJ1-1, with D unresolved. The CDR3 totals 14 residues. Trimming shortened V by 6 bases and J by 0 bases, and 11 bases separated the two germline ends. Germline CDR1 is LNHDA and CDR2 is SQIVND (reference sequence). The CDR3 nucleotides read TGTGCCAGTAGAACCCTCCTGGTGAACACTGAAGCTTTCTTT. Amino acids: CASRTLLVNTEAFF.